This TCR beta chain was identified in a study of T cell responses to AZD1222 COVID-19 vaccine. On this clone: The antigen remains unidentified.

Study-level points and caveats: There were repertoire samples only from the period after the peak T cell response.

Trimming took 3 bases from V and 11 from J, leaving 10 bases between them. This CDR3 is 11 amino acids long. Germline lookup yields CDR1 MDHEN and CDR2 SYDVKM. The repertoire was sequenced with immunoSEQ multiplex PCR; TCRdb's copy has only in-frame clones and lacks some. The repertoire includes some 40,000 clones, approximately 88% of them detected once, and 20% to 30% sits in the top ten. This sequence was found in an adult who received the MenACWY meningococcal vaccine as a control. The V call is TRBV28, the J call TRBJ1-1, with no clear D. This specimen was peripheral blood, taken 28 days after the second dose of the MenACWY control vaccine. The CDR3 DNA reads TGTGCCAGCAGTTTCAAGATTCTGGCTTTCTTT. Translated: CASSFKILAFF.